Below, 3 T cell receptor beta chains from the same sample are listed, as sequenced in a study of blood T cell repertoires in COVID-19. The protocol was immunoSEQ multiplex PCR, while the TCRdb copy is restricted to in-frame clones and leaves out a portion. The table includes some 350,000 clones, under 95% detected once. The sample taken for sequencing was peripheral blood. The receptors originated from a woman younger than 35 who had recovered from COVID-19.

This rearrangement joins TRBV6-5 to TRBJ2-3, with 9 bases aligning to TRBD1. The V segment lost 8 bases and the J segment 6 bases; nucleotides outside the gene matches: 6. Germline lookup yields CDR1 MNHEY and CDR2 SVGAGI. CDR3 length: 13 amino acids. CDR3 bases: TGTGCCAGCGGTTCCGACAGGGGGGATACGCAGTATTTT. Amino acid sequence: CASGSDRGDTQYF.

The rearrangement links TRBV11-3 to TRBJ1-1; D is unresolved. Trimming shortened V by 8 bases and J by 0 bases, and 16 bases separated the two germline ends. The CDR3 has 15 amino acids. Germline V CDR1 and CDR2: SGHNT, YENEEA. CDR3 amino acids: CASRPFQVLNTEAFF. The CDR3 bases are TGTGCCAGCCGACCTTTTCAGGTTCTGAACACTGAAGCTTTCTTT.

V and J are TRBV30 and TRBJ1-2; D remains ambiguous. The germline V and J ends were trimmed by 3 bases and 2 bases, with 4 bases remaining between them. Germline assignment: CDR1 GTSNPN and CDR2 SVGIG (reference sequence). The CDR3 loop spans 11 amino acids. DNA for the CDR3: TGTGCCTGGAGGCAGAACTATGGCTACACCTTC. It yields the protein CAWRQNYGYTF. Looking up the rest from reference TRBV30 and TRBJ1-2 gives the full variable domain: SQTIHQWPATLVQPVGSPLSLECTVEGTSNPNLYWYRQAAGRGLQLLFYSVGIGQISSEVPQNLSASRPQDRQFILSSKKLLLSDSGFYLCAWRQNYGYTFGSGTRLTVV.